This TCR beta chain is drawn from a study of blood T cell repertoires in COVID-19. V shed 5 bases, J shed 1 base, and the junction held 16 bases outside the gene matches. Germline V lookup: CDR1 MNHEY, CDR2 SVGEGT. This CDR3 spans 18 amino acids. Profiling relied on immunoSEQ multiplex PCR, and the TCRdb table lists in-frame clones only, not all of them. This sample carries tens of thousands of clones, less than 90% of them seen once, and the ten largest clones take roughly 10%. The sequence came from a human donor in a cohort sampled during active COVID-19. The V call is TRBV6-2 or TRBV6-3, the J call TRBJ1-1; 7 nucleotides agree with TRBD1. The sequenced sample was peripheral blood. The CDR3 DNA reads TGTGCCAGCAGTCGGAACGACAGGGAAGGTGGAAAGAACACTGAAGCTTTCTTT. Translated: CASSRNDREGGKNTEAFF.